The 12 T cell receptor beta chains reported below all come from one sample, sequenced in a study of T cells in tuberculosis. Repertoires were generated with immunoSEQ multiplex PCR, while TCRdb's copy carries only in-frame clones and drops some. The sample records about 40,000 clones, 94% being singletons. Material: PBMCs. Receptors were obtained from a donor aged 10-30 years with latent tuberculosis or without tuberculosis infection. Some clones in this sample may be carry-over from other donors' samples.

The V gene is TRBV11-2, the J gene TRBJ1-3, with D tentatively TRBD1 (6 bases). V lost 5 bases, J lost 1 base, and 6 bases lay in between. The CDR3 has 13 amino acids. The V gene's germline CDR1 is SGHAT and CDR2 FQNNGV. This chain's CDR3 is CASSTGSGNTIYF. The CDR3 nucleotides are TGTGCCAGCAGCACAGGGTCTGGAAACACCATATATTTT.

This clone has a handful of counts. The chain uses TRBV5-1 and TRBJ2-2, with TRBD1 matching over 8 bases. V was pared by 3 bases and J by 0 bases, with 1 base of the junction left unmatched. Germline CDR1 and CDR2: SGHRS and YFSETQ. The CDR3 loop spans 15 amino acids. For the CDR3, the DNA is TGCGCCAGCAGCTCGGGACAGGCGAACACCGGGGAGCTGTTTTTT. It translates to CASSSGQANTGELFF.

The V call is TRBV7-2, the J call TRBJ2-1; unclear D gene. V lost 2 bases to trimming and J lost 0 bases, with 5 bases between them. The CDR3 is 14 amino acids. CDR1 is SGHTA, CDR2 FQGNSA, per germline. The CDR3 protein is CASSLTSSYNEQFF. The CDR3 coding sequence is TGTGCCAGCAGCTTAACGAGCTCCTACAATGAGCAGTTCTTC.

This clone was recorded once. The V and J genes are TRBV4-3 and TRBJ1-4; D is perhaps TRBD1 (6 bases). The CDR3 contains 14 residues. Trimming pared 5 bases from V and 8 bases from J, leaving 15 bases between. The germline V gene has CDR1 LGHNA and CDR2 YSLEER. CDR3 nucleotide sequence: TGCGCCAGCAGCATGGGACAAGGCTTGGAAAAACTGTTTTTT. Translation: CASSMGQGLEKLFF.

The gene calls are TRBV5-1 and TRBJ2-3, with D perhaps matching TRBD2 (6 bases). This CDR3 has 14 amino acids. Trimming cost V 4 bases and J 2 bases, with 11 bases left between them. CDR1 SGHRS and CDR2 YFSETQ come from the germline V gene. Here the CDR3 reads CASSGTPTTDTQYF. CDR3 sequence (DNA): TGCGCCAGCAGCGGGACTCCCACCACAGATACGCAGTATTTT. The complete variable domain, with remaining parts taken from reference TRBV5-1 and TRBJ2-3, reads KAGVTQTPRYLIKTRGQQVTLSCSPISGHRSVSWYQQTPGQGLQFLFEYFSETQRNKGNFPGRFSGRQFSNSRSEMNVSTLELGDSALYLCASSGTPTTDTQYFGPGTRLTVL.

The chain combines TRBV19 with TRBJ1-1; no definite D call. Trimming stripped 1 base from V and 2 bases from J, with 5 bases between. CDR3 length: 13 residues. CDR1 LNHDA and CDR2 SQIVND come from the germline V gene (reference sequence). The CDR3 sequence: CASSIGGNTEAFF. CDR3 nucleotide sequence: TGTGCCAGTAGTATAGGAGGTAACACTGAAGCTTTCTTT.

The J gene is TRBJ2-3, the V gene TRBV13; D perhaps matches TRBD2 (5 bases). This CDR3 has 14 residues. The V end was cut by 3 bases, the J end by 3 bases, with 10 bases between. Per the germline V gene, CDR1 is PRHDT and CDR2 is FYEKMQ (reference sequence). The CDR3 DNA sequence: TGTGCCAGCAGCTTTTCCCTAGCTACAGATACGCAGTATTTT. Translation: CASSFSLATDTQYF.

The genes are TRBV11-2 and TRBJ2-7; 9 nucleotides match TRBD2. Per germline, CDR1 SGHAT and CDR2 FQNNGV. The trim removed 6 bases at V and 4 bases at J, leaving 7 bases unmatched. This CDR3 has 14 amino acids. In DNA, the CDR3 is TGTGCCAGCAGTTCCGGGACTAGCCCGTACGAGCAGTACTTC. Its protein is CASSSGTSPYEQYF.

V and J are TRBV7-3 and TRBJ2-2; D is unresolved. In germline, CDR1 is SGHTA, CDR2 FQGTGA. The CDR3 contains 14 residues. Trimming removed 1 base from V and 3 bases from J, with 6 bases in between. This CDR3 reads CASSLRLDTGELFF. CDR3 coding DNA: TGTGCCAGCAGCTTAAGGCTGGACACCGGGGAGCTGTTTTTT.

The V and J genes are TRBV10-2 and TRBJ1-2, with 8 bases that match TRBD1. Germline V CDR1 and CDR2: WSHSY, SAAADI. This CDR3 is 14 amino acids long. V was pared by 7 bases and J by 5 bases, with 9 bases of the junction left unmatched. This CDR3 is CASTNLGQGYGYTF. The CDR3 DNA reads TGCGCCAGCACTAATCTAGGACAGGGATATGGCTACACCTTC.

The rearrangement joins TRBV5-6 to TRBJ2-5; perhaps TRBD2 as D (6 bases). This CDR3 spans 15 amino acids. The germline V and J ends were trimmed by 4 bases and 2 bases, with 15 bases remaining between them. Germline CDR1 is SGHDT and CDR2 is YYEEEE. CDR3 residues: CASSLRDSTQETQYF. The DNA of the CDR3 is TGTGCCAGCAGCCTACGGGACTCGACACAAGAGACCCAGTACTTC.

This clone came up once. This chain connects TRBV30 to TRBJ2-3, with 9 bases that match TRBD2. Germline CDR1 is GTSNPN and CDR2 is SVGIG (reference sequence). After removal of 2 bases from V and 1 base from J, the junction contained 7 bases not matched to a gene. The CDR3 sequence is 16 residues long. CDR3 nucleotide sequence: TGTGCCTGGAGTCTTAAAATAGCGGGGGGCACAGATACGCAGTATTTT. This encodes CAWSLKIAGGTDTQYF.